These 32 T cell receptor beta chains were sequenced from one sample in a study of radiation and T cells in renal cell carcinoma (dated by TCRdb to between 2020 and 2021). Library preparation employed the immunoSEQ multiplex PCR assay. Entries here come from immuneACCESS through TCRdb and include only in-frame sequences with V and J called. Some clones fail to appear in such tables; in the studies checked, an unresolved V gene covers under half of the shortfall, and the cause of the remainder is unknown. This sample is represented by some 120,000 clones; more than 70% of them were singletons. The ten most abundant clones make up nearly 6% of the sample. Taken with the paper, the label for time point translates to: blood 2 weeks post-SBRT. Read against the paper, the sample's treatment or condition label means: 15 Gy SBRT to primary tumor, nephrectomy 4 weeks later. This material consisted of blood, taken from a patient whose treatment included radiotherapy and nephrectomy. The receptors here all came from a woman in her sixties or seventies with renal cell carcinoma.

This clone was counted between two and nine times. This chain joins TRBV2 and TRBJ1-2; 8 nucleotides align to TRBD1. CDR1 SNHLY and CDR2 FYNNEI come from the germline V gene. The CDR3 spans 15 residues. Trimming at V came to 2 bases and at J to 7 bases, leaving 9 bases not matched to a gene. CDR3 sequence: CASSETRTGTSGYTF. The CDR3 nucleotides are TGTGCCAGCAGTGAAACCCGGACAGGGACGAGTGGCTACACCTTC.

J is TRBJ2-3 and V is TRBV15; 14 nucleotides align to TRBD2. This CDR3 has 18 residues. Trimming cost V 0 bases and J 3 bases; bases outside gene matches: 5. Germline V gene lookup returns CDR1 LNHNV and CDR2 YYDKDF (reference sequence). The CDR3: CATSRDERLAGGTDTQYF. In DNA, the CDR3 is TGTGCCACCAGCAGAGATGAGCGACTAGCGGGGGGGACAGATACGCAGTATTTT.

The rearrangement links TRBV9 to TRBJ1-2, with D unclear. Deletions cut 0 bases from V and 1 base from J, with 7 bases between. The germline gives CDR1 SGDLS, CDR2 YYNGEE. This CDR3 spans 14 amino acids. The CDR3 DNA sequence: TGTGCCAGCAGCGTAGCCAGCAGTAACTATGGCTACACCTTC. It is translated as CASSVASSNYGYTF.

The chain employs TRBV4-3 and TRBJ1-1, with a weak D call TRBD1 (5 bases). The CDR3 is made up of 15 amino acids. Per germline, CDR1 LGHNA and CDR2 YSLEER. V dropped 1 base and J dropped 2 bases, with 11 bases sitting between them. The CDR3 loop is CASSQAIRDNTEAFF. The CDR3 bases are TGCGCCAGCAGCCAAGCCATTCGGGACAACACTGAAGCTTTCTTT.

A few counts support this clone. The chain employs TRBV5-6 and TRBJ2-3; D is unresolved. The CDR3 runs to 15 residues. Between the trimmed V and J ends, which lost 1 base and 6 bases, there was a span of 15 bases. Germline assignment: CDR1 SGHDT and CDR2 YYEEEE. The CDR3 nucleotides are TGTGCCAGCAGCTTGTCGGGCCGCACGAGTGATACGCAGTATTTT. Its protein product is CASSLSGRTSDTQYF.

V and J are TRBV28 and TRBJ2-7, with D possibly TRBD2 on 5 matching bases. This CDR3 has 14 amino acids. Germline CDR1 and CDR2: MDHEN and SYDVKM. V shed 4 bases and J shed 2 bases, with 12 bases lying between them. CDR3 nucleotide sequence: TGTGCCAGCAGTTGGAGGAGGAAGACCTACGAGCAGTACTTC. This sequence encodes CASSWRRKTYEQYF.

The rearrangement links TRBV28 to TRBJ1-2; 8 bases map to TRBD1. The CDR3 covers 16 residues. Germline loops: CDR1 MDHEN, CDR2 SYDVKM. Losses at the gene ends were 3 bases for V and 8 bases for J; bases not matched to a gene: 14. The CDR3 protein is CASSLALGTGTGGYTF. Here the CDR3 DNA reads TGTGCCAGCAGTTTGGCCCTAGGGACAGGAACGGGAGGCTACACCTTC.

For the CDR3, the DNA is TGTGCCAGCAGCCGGACAGGGGCTACCTATGGCTACACCTTC. Translating gives CASSRTGATYGYTF. The V call is TRBV5-4, the J call TRBJ1-2; 9 positions agree with TRBD1. With V trimmed by 4 bases and J by 4 bases, 5 bases remained unmatched. Germline V gene sequence: CDR1 SGHNT, CDR2 YYREEE (reference sequence). This CDR3 contains 14 residues.

The CDR3 reads CASSGTGGGNSPLHF. CDR3 coding DNA: TGTGCCAGCAGCGGGACGGGGGGCGGTAATTCACCCCTCCACTTT. This sequence joins TRBV5-4 and TRBJ1-6; tentative D call: TRBD1 (6 bases). V lost 4 bases, J lost 6 bases, and 14 bases lay in between. Germline V gene data show CDR1 as SGHNT and CDR2 as YYREEE (reference sequence). The length of the CDR3 is 15 residues.

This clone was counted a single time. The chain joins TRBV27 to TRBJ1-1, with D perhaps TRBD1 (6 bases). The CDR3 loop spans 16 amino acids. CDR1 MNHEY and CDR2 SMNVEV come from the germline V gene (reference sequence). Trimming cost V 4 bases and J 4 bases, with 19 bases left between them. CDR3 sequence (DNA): TGTGCCAGCAGTTCCAAGACAGGAGTCACGTTCACTGAAGCTTTCTTT. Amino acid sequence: CASSSKTGVTFTEAFF.

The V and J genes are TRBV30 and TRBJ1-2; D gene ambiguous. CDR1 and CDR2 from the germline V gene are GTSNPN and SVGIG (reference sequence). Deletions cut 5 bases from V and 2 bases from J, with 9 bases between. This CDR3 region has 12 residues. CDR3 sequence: CAWGRQNYGYTF. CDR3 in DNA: TGTGCCTGGGGGAGGCAGAACTATGGCTACACCTTC.

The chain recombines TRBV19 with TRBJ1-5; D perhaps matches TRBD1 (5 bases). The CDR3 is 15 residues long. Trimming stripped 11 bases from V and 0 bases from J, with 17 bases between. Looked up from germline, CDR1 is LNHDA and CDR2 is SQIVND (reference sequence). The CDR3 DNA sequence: TGTGCCCCAAACGGAGGGGACCATAGCAATCAGCCCCAGCATTTT. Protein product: CAPNGGDHSNQPQHF.

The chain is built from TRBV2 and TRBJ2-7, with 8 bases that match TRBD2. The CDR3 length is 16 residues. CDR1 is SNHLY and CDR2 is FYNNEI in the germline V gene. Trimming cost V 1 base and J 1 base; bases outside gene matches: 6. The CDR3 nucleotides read TGTGCCAGCAGTGAAGGGGGACTAGTTCTATCCTACGAGCAGTACTTC. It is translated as CASSEGGLVLSYEQYF.

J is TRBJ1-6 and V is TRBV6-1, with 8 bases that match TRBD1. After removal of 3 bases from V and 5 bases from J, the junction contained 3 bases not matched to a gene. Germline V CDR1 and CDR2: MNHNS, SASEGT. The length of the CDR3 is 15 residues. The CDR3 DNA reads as TGTGCCAGCAGTGACACAGGGGGGGATAATTCACCCCTCCACTTT. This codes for CASSDTGGDNSPLHF.

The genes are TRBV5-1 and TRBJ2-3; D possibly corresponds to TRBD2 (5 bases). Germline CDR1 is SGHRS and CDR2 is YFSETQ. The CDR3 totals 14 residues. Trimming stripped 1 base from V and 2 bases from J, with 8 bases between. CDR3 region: CASSLSGTTDTQYF. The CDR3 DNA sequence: TGCGCCAGCAGCTTGTCGGGAACCACAGATACGCAGTATTTT.

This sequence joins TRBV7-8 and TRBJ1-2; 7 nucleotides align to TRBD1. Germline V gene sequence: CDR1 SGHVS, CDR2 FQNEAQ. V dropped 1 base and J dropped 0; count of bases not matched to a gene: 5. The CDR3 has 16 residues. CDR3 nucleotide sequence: TGTGCCAGCAGCTTAGGACAGGGAGAAGCTAACTATGGCTACACCTTC. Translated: CASSLGQGEANYGYTF.

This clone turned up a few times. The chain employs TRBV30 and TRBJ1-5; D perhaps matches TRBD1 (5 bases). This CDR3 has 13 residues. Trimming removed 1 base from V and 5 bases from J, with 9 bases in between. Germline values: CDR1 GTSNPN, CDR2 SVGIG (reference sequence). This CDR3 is CAWSEARDQPQHF. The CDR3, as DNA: TGTGCCTGGAGTGAGGCCAGGGATCAGCCCCAGCATTTT.

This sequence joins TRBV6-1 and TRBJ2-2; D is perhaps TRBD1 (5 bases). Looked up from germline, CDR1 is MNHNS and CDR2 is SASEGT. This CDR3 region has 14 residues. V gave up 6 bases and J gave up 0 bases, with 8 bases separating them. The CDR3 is CASRQVPNTGELFF. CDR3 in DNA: TGTGCCAGCAGACAGGTCCCGAACACCGGGGAGCTGTTTTTT.

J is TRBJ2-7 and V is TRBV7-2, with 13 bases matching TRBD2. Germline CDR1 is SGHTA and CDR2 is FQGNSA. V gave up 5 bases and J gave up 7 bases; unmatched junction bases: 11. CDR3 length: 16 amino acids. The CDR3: CASSPTRTSGGGEQYF. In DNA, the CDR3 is TGTGCCAGCAGCCCAACCCGGACTAGCGGGGGCGGGGAGCAGTACTTC. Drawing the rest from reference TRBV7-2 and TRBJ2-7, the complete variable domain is GAGVSQSPSNKVTEKGKDVELRCDPISGHTALYWYRQSLGQGLEFLIYFQGNSAPDKSGLPSDRFSAERTGGSVSTLTIQRTQQEDSAVYLCASSPTRTSGGGEQYFGPGTRLTVT.

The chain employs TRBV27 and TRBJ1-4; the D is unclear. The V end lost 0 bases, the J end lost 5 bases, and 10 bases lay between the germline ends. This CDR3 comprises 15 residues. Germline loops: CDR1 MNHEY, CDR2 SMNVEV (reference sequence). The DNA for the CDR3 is TGTGCCAGCAGTTTATCAGGTGACGGCAATGAAAAACTGTTTTTT. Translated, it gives CASSLSGDGNEKLFF.

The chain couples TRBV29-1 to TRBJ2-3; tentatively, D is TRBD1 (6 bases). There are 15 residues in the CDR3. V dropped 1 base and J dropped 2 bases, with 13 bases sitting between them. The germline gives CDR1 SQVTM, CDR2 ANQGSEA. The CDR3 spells CSVEGSGAVTDTQYF. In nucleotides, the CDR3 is TGCAGCGTTGAAGGCTCAGGGGCGGTCACAGATACGCAGTATTTT.

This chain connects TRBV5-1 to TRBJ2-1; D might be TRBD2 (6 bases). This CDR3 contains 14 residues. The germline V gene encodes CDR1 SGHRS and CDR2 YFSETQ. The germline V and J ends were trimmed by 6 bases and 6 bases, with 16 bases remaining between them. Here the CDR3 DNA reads TGCGCCAGCACCCCTGGAGGGGCCCTCAATGAGCAGTTCTTC. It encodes CASTPGGALNEQFF.

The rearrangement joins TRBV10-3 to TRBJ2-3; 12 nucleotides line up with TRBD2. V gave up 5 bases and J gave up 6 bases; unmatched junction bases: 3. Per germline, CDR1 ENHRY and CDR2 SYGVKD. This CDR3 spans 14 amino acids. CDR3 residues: CAISTSGGTDTQYF. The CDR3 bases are TGTGCCATCAGTACTAGCGGGGGGACGGATACGCAGTATTTT.

The CDR3 loop reads CSAEGTEAFF. For the CDR3, the DNA is TGCAGTGCCGAGGGCACTGAAGCTTTCTTT. V is TRBV20-1 and J is TRBJ1-1; D uncertain. The V end lost 6 bases, the J end lost 4 bases, and 6 bases lay between the germline ends. Germline V lookup: CDR1 DFQATT, CDR2 SNEGSKA (reference sequence). The CDR3 loop spans 10 amino acids.

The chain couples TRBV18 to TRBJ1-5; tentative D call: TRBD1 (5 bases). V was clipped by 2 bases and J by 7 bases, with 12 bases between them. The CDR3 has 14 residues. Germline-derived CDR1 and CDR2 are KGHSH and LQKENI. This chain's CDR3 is CASSPGADEQPQHF. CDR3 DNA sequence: TGTGCCAGCTCACCAGGGGCCGATGAACAGCCCCAGCATTTT.

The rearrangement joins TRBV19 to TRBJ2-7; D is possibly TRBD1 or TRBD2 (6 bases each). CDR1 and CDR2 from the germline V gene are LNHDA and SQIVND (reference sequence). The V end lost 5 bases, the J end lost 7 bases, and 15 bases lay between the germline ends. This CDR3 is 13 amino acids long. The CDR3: CASSDSGGTEQYF. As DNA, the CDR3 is TGTGCCAGTAGTGACTCGGGCGGGACAGAGCAGTACTTC. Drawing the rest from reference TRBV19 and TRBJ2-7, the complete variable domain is DGGITQSPKYLFRKEGQNVTLSCEQNLNHDAMYWYRQDPGQGLRLIYYSQIVNDFQKGDIAEGYSVSREKKESFPLTVTSAQKNPTAFYLCASSDSGGTEQYFGPGTRLTVT.

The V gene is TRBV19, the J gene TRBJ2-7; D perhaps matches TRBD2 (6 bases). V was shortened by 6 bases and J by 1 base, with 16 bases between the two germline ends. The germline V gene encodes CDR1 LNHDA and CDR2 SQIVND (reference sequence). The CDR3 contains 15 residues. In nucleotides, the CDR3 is TGTGCCAGTAGAGTGTCGGCGGGGTTATCCTACGAGCAGTACTTC. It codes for CASRVSAGLSYEQYF.

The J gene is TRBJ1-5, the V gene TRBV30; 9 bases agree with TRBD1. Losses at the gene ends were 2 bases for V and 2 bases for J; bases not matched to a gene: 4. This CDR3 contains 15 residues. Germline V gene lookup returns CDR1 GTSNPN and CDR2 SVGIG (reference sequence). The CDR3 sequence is CAWSQGDRGNQPQHF. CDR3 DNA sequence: TGTGCCTGGAGTCAAGGGGACAGGGGCAATCAGCCCCAGCATTTT.

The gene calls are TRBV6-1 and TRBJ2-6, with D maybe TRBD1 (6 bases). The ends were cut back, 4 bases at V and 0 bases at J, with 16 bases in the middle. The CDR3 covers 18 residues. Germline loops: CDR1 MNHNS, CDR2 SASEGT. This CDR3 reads CASSGRQESSSGANVLTF. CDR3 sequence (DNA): TGTGCCAGCAGTGGTCGACAGGAAAGTTCCTCTGGGGCCAACGTCCTGACTTTC.

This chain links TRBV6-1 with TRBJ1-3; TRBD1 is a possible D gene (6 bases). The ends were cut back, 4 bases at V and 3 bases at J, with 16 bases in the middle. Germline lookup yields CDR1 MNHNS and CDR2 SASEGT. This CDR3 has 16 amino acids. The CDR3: CASSVDRNTLGNTIYF. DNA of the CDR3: TGTGCCAGCAGTGTAGACAGGAACACTCTTGGAAACACCATATATTTT.

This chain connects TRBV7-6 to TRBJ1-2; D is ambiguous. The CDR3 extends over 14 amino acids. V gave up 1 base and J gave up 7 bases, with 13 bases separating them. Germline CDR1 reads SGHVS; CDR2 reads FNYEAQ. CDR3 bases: TGTGCCAGCAGCTTAGGATCCGGGCGGGGTGGCTACACCTTC. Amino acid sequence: CASSLGSGRGGYTF.

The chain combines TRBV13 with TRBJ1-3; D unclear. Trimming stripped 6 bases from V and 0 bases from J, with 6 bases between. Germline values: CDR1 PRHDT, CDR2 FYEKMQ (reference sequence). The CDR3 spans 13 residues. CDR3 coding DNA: TGTGCCAGCAGTTCTATCTCTGGAAACACCATATATTTT. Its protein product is CASSSISGNTIYF.